This TCR beta chain emerged from a study of cytomegalovirus exposure and HLA in healthy donors. The study, taken as a whole, reports: As a later analysis showed, several of the most significant clusters appeared to be linked to common viral pathogens. Confirmation in vitro established that a few CMV-associated chains were specific for CMV antigens. Data from an earlier analysis indicated that most TCR beta V segments were productive either about 87% or about 30% of the time.

PCR employed 60 Vbeta and 13 Jbeta primers. Sequencing used immunoSEQ multiplex PCR; TCRdb keeps in-frame clones, though not all of them. The sample carries about 250,000 clones, approximately 81% recorded once. The CDR3 totals 13 residues. Germline V gene sequence: CDR1 SNHLY, CDR2 FYNNEI. As concerns this clone: The antigen remains unidentified.

The sample consisted of PBMCs. The gene calls are TRBV2 and TRBJ2-5, with unresolved D. The last part of the DNA fits TRBJ2-7 better; the J call may be wrong. The origin of this receptor is a girl aged 2-10 years in good health and CMV-seronegative. The CDR3 nucleotides are TGTGCCAGCAAGCATATAGAATCCTACGAGCAGTACTTC. Protein sequence: CASKHIESYEQYF.